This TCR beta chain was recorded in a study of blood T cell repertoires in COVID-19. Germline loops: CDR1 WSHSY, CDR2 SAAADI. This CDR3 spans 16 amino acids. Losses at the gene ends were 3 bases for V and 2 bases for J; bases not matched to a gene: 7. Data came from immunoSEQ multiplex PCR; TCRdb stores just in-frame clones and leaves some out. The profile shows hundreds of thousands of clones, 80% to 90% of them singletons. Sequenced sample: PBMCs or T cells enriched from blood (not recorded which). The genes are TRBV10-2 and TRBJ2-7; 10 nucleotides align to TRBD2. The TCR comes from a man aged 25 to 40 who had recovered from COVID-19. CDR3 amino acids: CASSDPSGGFPYEQYF. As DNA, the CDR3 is TGCGCCAGCAGTGATCCTAGCGGGGGCTTTCCCTACGAGCAGTACTTC.